This T cell receptor (beta chain) was captured by sequencing in a study of cytomegalovirus exposure and HLA in healthy donors. Study details: The 95 to 150 validation repertoires used a platform that matched the one used for the approximately 670 first-cohort repertoires, as a later analysis reported.

Using immunoSEQ multiplex PCR, the repertoire was profiled, and TCRdb retains in-frame clones only, with some absent. The table has about 330,000 clones, 87% seen once. Overall study results and limits: The investigators catalogued 180 or so TCR beta chains as cytomegalovirus-associated.

From germline, CDR1 is MRHNA and CDR2 SNTAGT. J lost 0 bases, V lost 2 bases, and 4 bases had no gene match. The CDR3 covers 17 residues. Concerning this clone itself: Its antigen is undetermined.

The rearrangement joins TRBV6-4 to TRBJ2-1; 10 bases fit TRBD2. The receptor's source is a woman aged 25 to 39 in good health and CMV-seropositive. Sequenced input: PBMCs. The CDR3: CASSDHGLADSYNEQFF. The CDR3 DNA sequence: TGTGCCAGCAGTGACCATGGACTAGCGGACTCCTACAATGAGCAGTTCTTC.